The TCR beta chain under discussion was sequenced for a study of blood T cell repertoires in COVID-19. The V gene's germline CDR1 is SGHAT and CDR2 FQNNGV. The CDR3 is made up of 12 amino acids. The V gene lost 0 bases and the J gene lost 3 bases, with 3 bases spanning the gap. The repertoire was sequenced with immunoSEQ multiplex PCR; TCRdb's copy has only in-frame clones and lacks some. The sample lists tens of thousands of clones; around 80% were seen once. This TCR was recovered from a man between 60 and 70 years old with acute or convalescent COVID-19. The sample comprised peripheral blood. The rearrangement uses TRBV11-2 and TRBJ2-7; no clear D gene. The CDR3 protein is CASSLDHYEQYF. CDR3 DNA sequence: TGTGCCAGCAGCTTAGATCACTACGAGCAGTACTTC.